One and the same sample provided the 31 T cell receptor beta chains below, sequenced in a study of T-cell reconstitution after alpha-beta-depleted transplantation in children. Unique molecular identifiers tagged the TCRbeta library. MiXCR was run by TCRdb on the PCR reads, yielding one entry per CDR3 protein. Among around 450,000 distinct CDR3 sequences listed, around 46% were seen once. The sample in question was PBMCs, obtained before TCRalphabeta/CD19-depleted stem cell transplant. These receptors all stem from a girl aged 2 to 10 with aplastic anemia, due to receive a stem cell transplant.

J is TRBJ2-4 and V is TRBV5-5; D remains ambiguous. CDR1 SGHKS and CDR2 YYEKEE come from the germline V gene (reference sequence). This CDR3 region has 13 residues. With 5 bases removed from V and 0 bases from J, the gap between germline ends came to 6 bases. The CDR3 nucleotides are TGTGCCAGCAGTTGGGAAGCCAAAAACATTCAGTACTTC. The encoded protein is CASSWEAKNIQYF.

The CDR3 DNA reads TGTGCCAGCAGCCCCGGACAGGGCTCGGCCAAAAACATTCAGTACTTC. Protein product: CASSPGQGSAKNIQYF. The genes are TRBV7-2 and TRBJ2-4, with 8 bases lining up with TRBD1. CDR3 length: 16 residues. Losses at the gene ends were 5 bases for V and 1 base for J; bases not matched to a gene: 7. Germline V gene sequence: CDR1 SGHTA, CDR2 FQGNSA. Variable domain in full (rest from reference TRBV7-2 and TRBJ2-4): GAGVSQSPSNKVTEKGKDVELRCDPISGHTALYWYRQSLGQGLEFLIYFQGNSAPDKSGLPSDRFSAERTGGSVSTLTIQRTQQEDSAVYLCASSPGQGSAKNIQYFGAGTRLSVL.

The chain is built from TRBV7-2 and TRBJ2-5; maybe TRBD2 (6 bases). Trimming took off 3 bases at V and 1 base at J, with 9 bases between the two ends. The CDR3 consists of 14 residues. Looked up from germline, CDR1 is SGHTA and CDR2 is FQGNSA. The CDR3 DNA sequence: TGTGCCAGCAGCTTTAGCGGAATCCAAGAGACCCAGTACTTC. Translation gives CASSFSGIQETQYF.

There are a few counts of this clonotype. This chain joins TRBV6-1 and TRBJ1-6, with D perhaps matching TRBD1 (6 bases). The CDR3 is 15 amino acids. The germline CDR1 and CDR2 sequences are MNHNS and SASEGT. The germline V and J ends were trimmed by 6 bases and 1 base, with 10 bases remaining between them. The DNA of the CDR3 is TGTGCCAGCAGCGTACAGGGTTCCTATAATTCACCCCTCCACTTT. Its protein product is CASSVQGSYNSPLHF.

This clonotype has only a few counts. The rearrangement links TRBV29-1 to TRBJ2-7, with D maybe TRBD1 (6 bases). CDR3 size: 11 residues. Germline V gene data show CDR1 as SQVTM and CDR2 as ANQGSEA. V lost 6 bases, J lost 6 bases, and 12 bases lay in between. The CDR3 DNA reads as TGCAGCGTGGGGGCGCGGGCCGAGCAGTACTTC. Its translation is CSVGARAEQYF.

This clonotype appeared many times. The rearrangement uses TRBV3-1 and TRBJ2-5; 13 bases are a match to TRBD2. Germline CDR1 is LGHDT and CDR2 is YNNKEL (reference sequence). After removal of 4 bases from V and 9 bases from J, the junction contained 8 bases not matched to a gene. The CDR3 is 15 amino acids. CDR3 loop: CASSLGTSGNWAQYF. In DNA form, the CDR3 reads TGTGCCAGCAGCCTTGGGACTAGCGGGAACTGGGCCCAGTACTTC.

This clonotype was counted ten times or more. The genes are TRBV12-3 or TRBV12-4 and TRBJ2-1, with D possibly matching TRBD2 (5 bases). V was cut by 2 bases and J by 10 bases, with 9 bases left in between. The CDR3 runs 12 residues. The chain's CDR3 is CASSLLAKEQFF. CDR3 DNA sequence: TGTGCCAGCAGTTTACTAGCAAAGGAGCAGTTCTTC.

This chain uses TRBV3-1 with TRBJ2-1; TRBD2 matches at 8 bases. The V gene's germline CDR1 is LGHDT and CDR2 YNNKEL (reference sequence). The length of the CDR3 is 15 residues. The V gene end was trimmed by 3 bases and the J gene end by 6 bases; junction bases not matched to a gene: 7. The CDR3 loop reads CASSHEREWGNEQFF. CDR3 in DNA: TGTGCCAGCAGCCATGAGCGGGAGTGGGGCAATGAGCAGTTCTTC.

The rearrangement links TRBV9 to TRBJ1-5; D ambiguous. The CDR3 runs to 15 residues. V lost 3 bases, J lost 2 bases, and 12 bases lay in between. From germline, CDR1 is SGDLS and CDR2 YYNGEE. CDR3 coding DNA: TGTGCCAGCAGCGGGGATGGGGAACGCAATCAGCCCCAGCATTTT. This gives the protein CASSGDGERNQPQHF.

The rearrangement joins TRBV20-1 to TRBJ2-1, with no clear D. The germline CDR1 and CDR2 sequences are DFQATT and SNEGSKA (reference sequence). V was pared by 3 bases and J by 4 bases, with 13 bases between. The CDR3 extends over 14 amino acids. Written as DNA, the CDR3 is TGCAGTGCTAGTGAGGCAGGTTCTTACAATGAGCAGTTCTTC. This codes for CSASEAGSYNEQFF.

This clonotype was counted a few times. This chain uses TRBV6-1 with TRBJ2-1; the match to TRBD2 covers 11 bases. This CDR3 has 16 amino acids. In germline, CDR1 is MNHNS, CDR2 SASEGT. With V trimmed by 8 bases and J by 0 bases, 6 bases remained unmatched. The CDR3 region has the DNA TGTGCCAGCCGACTAGCGGGGCAAAGCTCCTACAATGAGCAGTTCTTC. It is translated as CASRLAGQSSYNEQFF.

This clonotype showed up just a few times. An end of the junction differs from the germline gene, which may be a read error. The chain employs TRBV27 and TRBJ2-1; 10 bases fit TRBD2. Germline loops: CDR1 MNHEY, CDR2 SMNVEV (reference sequence). The CDR3 totals 16 residues. The CDR3 protein is CASSPDVGLASNDQFF. DNA of the CDR3: TGTGCCAGCAGTCCCGATGTGGGACTAGCGTCGAATGATCAGTTCTTC.

This clonotype came up many times. The rearrangement links TRBV27 to TRBJ2-7; a possible D gene is TRBD2 (6 bases). V lost 5 bases and J lost 2, with 13 bases in between. In germline, CDR1 is MNHEY, CDR2 SMNVEV (reference sequence). The CDR3 has 14 residues. In DNA form, the CDR3 reads TGTGCCAGCAGTCTAGCGAATAGTCCCTACGAGCAGTACTTC. This encodes CASSLANSPYEQYF.

This clonotype was seen many times. This chain links TRBV20-1 with TRBJ2-1; 11 nucleotides match TRBD2. The CDR3 is 14 residues long. V dropped 5 bases and J dropped 5; count of bases not matched to a gene: 5. Germline V lookup: CDR1 DFQATT, CDR2 SNEGSKA (reference sequence). Here the CDR3 reads CSALSGRGNNEQFF. In DNA, the CDR3 is TGCAGTGCTCTTAGCGGGAGGGGGAACAATGAGCAGTTCTTC.

The rearrangement joins TRBV5-1 to TRBJ2-7, with D possibly matching TRBD2 (6 bases). The V gene's germline CDR1 is SGHRS and CDR2 YFSETQ. The CDR3 is 14 amino acids. With 1 base removed from V and 5 bases from J, the gap between germline ends came to 13 bases. CDR3 nucleotide sequence: TGCGCCAGCAGCTTGACTAGCTTGATCGACGAGCAGTACTTC. This sequence encodes CASSLTSLIDEQYF.

The V gene is TRBV28, the J gene TRBJ2-7, with D tentatively TRBD1 (5 bases). This CDR3 has 13 amino acids. Trimming took 1 base from V and 5 from J, leaving 9 bases between them. The germline gives CDR1 MDHEN, CDR2 SYDVKM. CDR3 nucleotides: TGTGCCAGCAGTTTATCGGAACAGGACGAGCAGTACTTC. Translating it yields CASSLSEQDEQYF.

There are many counts of this clonotype. The chain uses TRBV7-2 and TRBJ2-1, with a tentative D call TRBD2 (6 bases). The length of the CDR3 is 17 residues. The V end was cut by 5 bases, the J end by 0 bases, with 17 bases between. CDR1 is SGHTA, CDR2 FQGNSA, per germline. Here the CDR3 reads CASSPNSGSSSYNEQFF. The CDR3 DNA is TGTGCCAGCAGCCCTAATAGCGGTAGCAGCTCCTACAATGAGCAGTTCTTC. Full variable domain (remainder filled in from reference TRBV7-2 and TRBJ2-1): GAGVSQSPSNKVTEKGKDVELRCDPISGHTALYWYRQSLGQGLEFLIYFQGNSAPDKSGLPSDRFSAERTGGSVSTLTIQRTQQEDSAVYLCASSPNSGSSSYNEQFFGPGTRLTVL.

This clonotype has a count of ten or more. The chain recombines TRBV7-2 with TRBJ2-1; 7 bases are shared with TRBD2. This CDR3 has 15 residues. V lost 8 bases to trimming and J lost 2 bases; unmatched junction nucleotides: 9. The germline V gene encodes CDR1 SGHTA and CDR2 FQGNSA. DNA for the CDR3: TGTGCCAGCGGACCCCTAGCGGACGCCTACAATGAGCAGTTCTTC. Translation: CASGPLADAYNEQFF.

This clonotype was found a few times. The rearrangement links TRBV6-1 to TRBJ1-5; D is ambiguous. The CDR3 has 12 amino acids. Germline loops: CDR1 MNHNS, CDR2 SASEGT. The ends were cut back, 2 bases at V and 8 bases at J, with 7 bases in the middle. The CDR3 sequence: CASSERGEPQHF. CDR3 DNA: TGTGCCAGCAGTGAACGGGGAGAGCCCCAGCATTTT.

This clonotype has a count of ten or more. The chain has TRBV15 and TRBJ2-1; maybe TRBD1 (5 bases). The germline V gene has CDR1 LNHNV and CDR2 YYDKDF (reference sequence). The V gene lost 0 bases and the J gene lost 0 bases, with 9 bases spanning the gap. The length of the CDR3 is 16 residues. This CDR3 is CATSREGHSSYNEQFF. The CDR3, as DNA: TGTGCCACCAGCAGAGAGGGGCACAGCTCCTACAATGAGCAGTTCTTC. Full variable domain (missing parts from reference TRBV15 and TRBJ2-1): DAMVIQNPRYQVTQFGKPVTLSCSQTLNHNVMYWYQQKSSQAPKLLFHYYDKDFNNEADTPDNFQSRRPNTSFCFLDIRSPGLGDTAMYLCATSREGHSSYNEQFFGPGTRLTVL.

The chain uses TRBV28 and TRBJ1-1, with D possibly matching TRBD1 (6 bases). Germline CDR1 and CDR2: MDHEN and SYDVKM. The CDR3 spans 14 residues. V dropped 7 bases and J dropped 4 bases, with 16 bases sitting between them. The CDR3 region has the DNA TGTGCCAGCACCCGAGGGGGGTTGGGCACTGAAGCTTTCTTT. It is translated as CASTRGGLGTEAFF.

V is TRBV24-1 and J is TRBJ2-1; D not certain. V lost 3 bases, J lost 6 bases, and 5 bases lay in between. Germline CDR1 reads KGHDR; CDR2 reads SFDVKD. This CDR3 has 12 residues. The CDR3 DNA sequence: TGTGCCACCAGTGATAACCCCAATGAGCAGTTCTTC. This sequence encodes CATSDNPNEQFF.

V is TRBV20-1 and J is TRBJ2-1, with TRBD2 as a possible D gene (5 bases). Germline CDR1 is DFQATT and CDR2 is SNEGSKA (reference sequence). This CDR3 spans 12 amino acids. Trimming pared 1 base from V and 9 bases from J, leaving 10 bases between. The CDR3: CSARVRRGEQFF. For the CDR3, the DNA is TGCAGTGCTAGAGTACGACGGGGTGAGCAGTTCTTC.

This clonotype was seen many times. The gene calls are TRBV7-2 and TRBJ2-7, with 8 bases identical to TRBD1. This CDR3 contains 16 residues. V lost 4 bases and J lost 2; bases outside the gene matches: 10. Germline V lookup: CDR1 SGHTA, CDR2 FQGNSA. For the CDR3, the DNA is TGTGCCAGCAGCTCTCGCTCCGGGACAGGAGCCTACGAGCAGTACTTC. This encodes CASSSRSGTGAYEQYF.

A note on this clonotype: Relative to the germline gene, one junction end is altered; a read error may explain this. The J gene is TRBJ2-7, the V gene TRBV7-2; D is perhaps TRBD1 (5 bases). Per germline, CDR1 SGHTA and CDR2 FQGNSA. CDR3 length: 13 residues. The CDR3 protein is CASSPWQGYKQYF. The CDR3 nucleotides are TGTGCCAGCAGCCCTTGGCAGGGCTACAAGCAGTACTTC.

J is TRBJ2-5 and V is TRBV20-1; TRBD2 matches at 7 bases. With V trimmed by 5 bases and J by 5 bases, 8 bases remained unmatched. The V gene's germline CDR1 is DFQATT and CDR2 SNEGSKA (reference sequence). This CDR3 comprises 13 residues. CDR3 DNA: TGCAGTGCTGGGGGGGTAGCGCGGGAGACCCAGTACTTC. This gives the protein CSAGGVARETQYF.

This chain links TRBV29-1 with TRBJ1-1; D may be TRBD1 (6 bases). CDR3 length: 14 residues. Germline lookup yields CDR1 SQVTM and CDR2 ANQGSEA. V was clipped by 1 base and J by 3 bases, with 12 bases between them. The CDR3 loop reads CSVEARGRDTEAFF. As DNA, the CDR3 is TGCAGCGTTGAAGCCAGGGGAAGGGACACTGAAGCTTTCTTT.

This clonotype was counted a few times. V and J are TRBV4-2 and TRBJ2-2, with D perhaps assigned TRBD1 or TRBD2 (5 bases each). This CDR3 is built from 16 residues. With 0 bases removed from V and 1 base from J, the gap between germline ends came to 9 bases. Germline CDR1 reads LGHNA; CDR2 reads YNFKEQ. The CDR3 spells CASSQDRGRNTGELFF. The DNA of the CDR3 is TGTGCCAGCAGCCAAGATCGGGGCAGGAACACCGGGGAGCTGTTTTTT.

This clonotype showed up many times. The chain uses TRBV5-6 and TRBJ1-1, with 8 positions matching TRBD1. The trim removed 0 bases at V and 2 bases at J, leaving 3 bases unmatched. The CDR3 has 15 residues. Germline CDR1 reads SGHDT; CDR2 reads YYEEEE. The CDR3: CASSLAGTGNTEAFF. The CDR3, as DNA: TGTGCCAGCAGCTTGGCCGGGACAGGCAACACTGAAGCTTTCTTT.

The chain couples TRBV7-9 to TRBJ2-1; D may be TRBD1 or TRBD2 (5 bases each). Germline V lookup: CDR1 SEHNR, CDR2 FQNEAQ (reference sequence). V lost 2 bases and J 10 bases, leaving 9 bases between the germline ends. The CDR3 sequence is 12 residues long. The CDR3 bases are TGTGCCAGCAGCTTATCAGGGAGCGAGCAGTTCTTC. Protein product: CASSLSGSEQFF.

This sequence joins TRBV7-2 and TRBJ2-1; D is unresolved. Trimming took off 5 bases at V and 3 bases at J, with 5 bases between the two ends. The length of the CDR3 is 12 residues. Germline CDR1 reads SGHTA; CDR2 reads FQGNSA. CDR3: CASSTHYNEQFF. In nucleotides, the CDR3 is TGTGCCAGCAGCACGCACTACAATGAGCAGTTCTTC.